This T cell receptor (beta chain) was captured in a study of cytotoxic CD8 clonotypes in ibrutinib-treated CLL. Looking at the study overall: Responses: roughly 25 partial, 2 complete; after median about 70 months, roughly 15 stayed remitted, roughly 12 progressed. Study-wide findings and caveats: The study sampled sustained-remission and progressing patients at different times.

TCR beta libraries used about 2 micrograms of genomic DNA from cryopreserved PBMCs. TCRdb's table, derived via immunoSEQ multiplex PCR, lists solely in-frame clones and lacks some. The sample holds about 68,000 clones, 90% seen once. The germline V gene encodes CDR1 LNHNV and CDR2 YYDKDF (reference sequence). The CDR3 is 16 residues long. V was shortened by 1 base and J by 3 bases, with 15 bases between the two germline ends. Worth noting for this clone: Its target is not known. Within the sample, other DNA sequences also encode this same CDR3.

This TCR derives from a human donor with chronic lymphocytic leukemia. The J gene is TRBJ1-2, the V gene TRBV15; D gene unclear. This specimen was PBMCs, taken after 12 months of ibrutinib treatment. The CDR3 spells CATSRAGREDYYGYTF. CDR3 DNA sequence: TGTGCCACCAGCAGAGCCGGGCGGGAAGACTACTATGGCTACACCTTC.